Listed below are T cell receptor beta chains from one sample, sequenced in a study of T cell changes during pregnancy in multiple sclerosis. Here immunoSEQ multiplex PCR was the method, and the copy in TCRdb shows in-frame clones only, minus some. The sample consists of 50,000 to 60,000 clones, 85% to 95% of them appearing once. The input for sequencing was peripheral blood, taken after pregnancy. These receptors all come from a female donor in good health, enrolled as a control in a pregnancy study. CDR3s include the opening cysteine and the closing phenylalanine or tryptophan. D genes are given only for firm matches. Some rows have no size entry. The others give once, few or many, or a class for an expanded clone.

j_call: TRBJ2-3
clone_size: NA
v_call: TRBV5-4
d_call: NA
cdr3_aa: CASSPGGQDTDTQYF
cdr3_nt: TGTGCCAGCAGCCCGGGGGGACAGGACACAGATACGCAGTATTTT

j_call: TRBJ1-1
clone_size: NA
v_call: TRBV10-3
d_call: NA
cdr3_aa: CAIRGTGRGTEAFF
cdr3_nt: TGTGCCATCAGAGGAACAGGGAGGGGCACTGAAGCTTTCTTT

j_call: TRBJ1-2
clone_size: NA
v_call: TRBV5-6
d_call: NA
cdr3_aa: CASSFASVRGAGGYTF
cdr3_nt: TGTGCCAGCAGCTTCGCCAGTGTGCGGGGCGCGGGTGGCTACACCTTC

j_call: TRBJ2-1
clone_size: NA
v_call: TRBV9
d_call: TRBD2
cdr3_aa: CASSVDSGREQFF
cdr3_nt: TGTGCCAGCAGCGTAGATAGCGGGCGTGAGCAGTTCTTC

j_call: TRBJ2-2
clone_size: NA
v_call: TRBV19
d_call: TRBD2
cdr3_aa: CATSGRSNTGELFF
cdr3_nt: TGTGCCACCAGCGGGAGATCGAACACCGGGGAGCTGTTTTTT

j_call: TRBJ1-2
clone_size: NA
v_call: TRBV6-5
d_call: TRBD1
cdr3_aa: CASSPTGAHYGYTF
cdr3_nt: TGTGCCAGCAGCCCGACAGGGGCCCACTATGGCTACACCTTC

j_call: TRBJ2-7
clone_size: NA
v_call: TRBV7-9
d_call: TRBD1
cdr3_aa: CASSTGASYEQYF
cdr3_nt: TGTGCCAGCAGCACAGGGGCTTCCTACGAGCAGTACTTC

j_call: TRBJ2-1
clone_size: NA
v_call: TRBV7-3
d_call: NA
cdr3_aa: CASSPNGGSYNEQFF
cdr3_nt: TGTGCCAGCAGCCCAAACGGGGGATCCTACAATGAGCAGTTCTTC

j_call: TRBJ1-2
clone_size: NA
v_call: TRBV28
d_call: NA
cdr3_aa: CATSSGTRGYGYTF
cdr3_nt: TGTGCCACCTCCTCGGGCACCCGGGGCTATGGCTACACCTTC

j_call: TRBJ2-2
clone_size: once
v_call: TRBV19
d_call: TRBD1
cdr3_aa: CASSIHRGNGELFF
cdr3_nt: TGTGCCAGTAGTATCCACAGGGGTAACGGGGAGCTGTTTTTT

j_call: TRBJ1-2
clone_size: NA
v_call: TRBV5-4
d_call: NA
cdr3_aa: CASSYYRDSYTF
cdr3_nt: TGTGCCAGCAGCTATTACAGGGATAGCTACACCTTC

j_call: TRBJ1-3
clone_size: few
v_call: TRBV7-2
d_call: NA
cdr3_aa: CASSLHSSGDWGRNTIYF
cdr3_nt: TGTGCCAGCAGCCTACACTCTTCAGGGGATTGGGGTAGAAACACCATATATTTT

j_call: TRBJ2-5
clone_size: NA
v_call: TRBV9
d_call: TRBD1
cdr3_aa: CASSVDSDRGSHETQYF
cdr3_nt: TGTGCCAGCAGCGTAGATTCCGACAGGGGGTCTCACGAGACCCAGTACTTC

j_call: TRBJ2-1
clone_size: NA
v_call: TRBV7-9
d_call: NA
cdr3_aa: CASSPATVAVLTNEQFF
cdr3_nt: TGTGCCAGCAGCCCTGCGACGGTAGCGGTACTCACTAATGAGCAGTTCTTC

j_call: TRBJ1-1
clone_size: once
v_call: TRBV7-9
d_call: NA
cdr3_aa: CASSLANLGGRQTEAFF
cdr3_nt: TGTGCCAGCAGCTTAGCGAATTTAGGGGGAAGGCAAACTGAAGCTTTCTTT

j_call: TRBJ1-5
clone_size: NA
v_call: TRBV27
d_call: NA
cdr3_aa: CASSLSIRQGTSNQPQHF
cdr3_nt: TGTGCCAGCAGTTTATCGATTAGGCAGGGGACAAGCAATCAGCCCCAGCATTTT

j_call: TRBJ2-5
clone_size: NA
v_call: TRBV19
d_call: NA
cdr3_aa: CATKDSGLYQETQYF
cdr3_nt: TGTGCCACTAAAGATAGCGGTCTTTACCAAGAGACCCAGTACTTC

j_call: TRBJ1-6
clone_size: NA
v_call: TRBV5-6
d_call: NA
cdr3_aa: CASSLIGANYSPLHF
cdr3_nt: TGTGCCAGCAGCTTGATAGGGGCGAATTATTCACCCCTCCACTTT

j_call: TRBJ1-1
clone_size: NA
v_call: TRBV29-1
d_call: TRBD1
cdr3_aa: CSVRQGSNTEAFF
cdr3_nt: TGCAGCGTCCGACAGGGGTCGAACACTGAAGCTTTCTTT

j_call: TRBJ2-5
clone_size: NA
v_call: TRBV20-1
d_call: NA
cdr3_aa: CSASQGGEQYF
cdr3_nt: TGCAGTGCTTCACAGGGAGGGGAGCAGTACTTC

j_call: TRBJ2-7
clone_size: NA
v_call: TRBV9
d_call: TRBD2
cdr3_aa: CASSVAGLAGGDYEQYF
cdr3_nt: TGTGCCAGCAGCGTAGCTGGACTAGCGGGGGGGGACTACGAGCAGTACTTC

j_call: TRBJ2-1
clone_size: NA
v_call: TRBV28
d_call: TRBD2
cdr3_aa: CASIPGGSGRVQQFF
cdr3_nt: TGTGCCAGCATACCTGGGGGTAGCGGGAGAGTACAGCAGTTCTTC

j_call: TRBJ2-5
clone_size: NA
v_call: TRBV10-3
d_call: NA
cdr3_aa: CAISESSRLLDF
cdr3_nt: TGTGCCATCAGTGAGTCGTCACGACTTCTCGACTTC

j_call: TRBJ2-7
clone_size: NA
v_call: TRBV6-6
d_call: NA
cdr3_aa: CASSQIRRAHEQYF
cdr3_nt: TGTGCCAGCAGTCAGATAAGGAGGGCGCACGAGCAGTACTTC

j_call: TRBJ1-5
clone_size: once
v_call: TRBV28
d_call: TRBD1
cdr3_aa: CASSFDRGRDQPQHF
cdr3_nt: TGTGCCAGCAGTTTTGACAGGGGACGGGATCAGCCCCAGCATTTT

j_call: TRBJ1-4
clone_size: once
v_call: TRBV5-4
d_call: TRBD1
cdr3_aa: CASSLISQTGGEKLFF
cdr3_nt: TGTGCCAGCAGCTTGATCTCACAGACAGGGGGTGAAAAACTGTTTTTT

j_call: TRBJ1-2
clone_size: NA
v_call: TRBV9
d_call: NA
cdr3_aa: CASSDTGRDGYTF
cdr3_nt: TGTGCCAGCAGCGATACAGGGAGGGATGGCTACACCTTC

j_call: TRBJ2-7
clone_size: once
v_call: TRBV5-1
d_call: NA
cdr3_aa: CASSLAGIYEQYF
cdr3_nt: TGCGCCAGCAGCTTGGCCGGGATCTACGAGCAGTACTTC

j_call: TRBJ2-7
clone_size: NA
v_call: TRBV4-3
d_call: NA
cdr3_aa: CASSHLQGGAYEQYF
cdr3_nt: TGCGCCAGCAGCCACTTACAGGGAGGGGCCTACGAGCAGTACTTC

j_call: TRBJ2-5
clone_size: NA
v_call: TRBV9
d_call: TRBD1
cdr3_aa: CASSRGLGQGATQETQYF
cdr3_nt: TGTGCCAGCAGCCGGGGGCTGGGACAGGGGGCCACCCAAGAGACCCAGTACTTC

j_call: TRBJ2-2
clone_size: NA
v_call: TRBV27
d_call: TRBD2
cdr3_aa: CASSLPLRLAGGGFNTGELFF
cdr3_nt: TGTGCCAGCAGTCTCCCCCTACGGCTAGCGGGGGGAGGGTTCAACACCGGGGAGCTGTTTTTT

j_call: TRBJ1-2
clone_size: NA
v_call: TRBV11-3
d_call: TRBD1
cdr3_aa: CASSLPRGRRPLYGYTF
cdr3_nt: TGTGCCAGCAGCTTACCCAGGGGGCGCCGCCCCCTGTATGGCTACACCTTC

j_call: TRBJ1-4
clone_size: NA
v_call: TRBV11-2
d_call: NA
cdr3_aa: CASSRRGSVNEKLFF
cdr3_nt: TGTGCCAGCAGCCGAAGAGGGTCAGTTAATGAAAAACTGTTTTTT

j_call: TRBJ1-4
clone_size: NA
v_call: TRBV4-3
d_call: NA
cdr3_aa: CASSQDHVGQNNEKLFF
cdr3_nt: TGCGCCAGCAGCCAAGATCACGTCGGACAGAATAATGAAAAACTGTTTTTT

j_call: TRBJ1-5
clone_size: NA
v_call: TRBV27
d_call: NA
cdr3_aa: CASRDTFNQPQHF
cdr3_nt: TGTGCCAGCAGAGACACCTTCAATCAGCCCCAGCATTTT

j_call: TRBJ1-5
clone_size: NA
v_call: TRBV7-9
d_call: NA
cdr3_aa: CASSFTGNQPQHF
cdr3_nt: TGTGCCAGCAGCTTTACGGGAAATCAGCCCCAGCATTTT

j_call: TRBJ2-3
clone_size: once
v_call: TRBV9
d_call: NA
cdr3_aa: CASSVAGAADTQYF
cdr3_nt: TGTGCCAGCAGCGTAGCAGGGGCGGCAGATACGCAGTATTTT

j_call: TRBJ2-3
clone_size: NA
v_call: TRBV27
d_call: NA
cdr3_aa: CASSFNTDTQYF
cdr3_nt: TGTGCCAGCAGTTTTAATACAGATACGCAGTATTTT

j_call: TRBJ1-2
clone_size: NA
v_call: TRBV11-3
d_call: NA
cdr3_aa: CASSSLDLGRGPNYGYTF
cdr3_nt: TGTGCCAGCAGCAGCTTAGACCTGGGCAGGGGCCCTAACTATGGCTACACCTTC

j_call: TRBJ2-2
clone_size: NA
v_call: TRBV7-2
d_call: TRBD1
cdr3_aa: CASSPPGTGGTGELFF
cdr3_nt: TGTGCCAGCAGCCCGCCCGGGACAGGGGGGACCGGGGAGCTGTTTTTT